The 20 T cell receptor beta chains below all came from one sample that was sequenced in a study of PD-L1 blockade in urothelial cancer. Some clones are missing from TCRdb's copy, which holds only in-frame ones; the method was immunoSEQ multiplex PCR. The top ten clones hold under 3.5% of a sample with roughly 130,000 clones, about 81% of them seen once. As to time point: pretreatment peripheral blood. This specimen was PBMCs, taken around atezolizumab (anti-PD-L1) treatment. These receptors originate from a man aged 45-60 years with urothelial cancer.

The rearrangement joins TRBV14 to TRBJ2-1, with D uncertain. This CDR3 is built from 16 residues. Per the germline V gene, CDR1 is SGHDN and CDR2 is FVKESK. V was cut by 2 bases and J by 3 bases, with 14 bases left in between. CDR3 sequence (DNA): TGTGCCAGCAGCCAATCGAGGCTCCCGGGCTACAATGAGCAGTTCTTC. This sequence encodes CASSQSRLPGYNEQFF.

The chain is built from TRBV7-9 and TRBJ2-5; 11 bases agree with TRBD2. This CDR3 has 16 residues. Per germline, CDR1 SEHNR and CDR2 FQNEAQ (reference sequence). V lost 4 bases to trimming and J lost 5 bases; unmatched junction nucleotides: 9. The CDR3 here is CASSSRTSGFGETQYF. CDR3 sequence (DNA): TGTGCCAGCAGCTCAAGGACTAGCGGGTTCGGGGAGACCCAGTACTTC.

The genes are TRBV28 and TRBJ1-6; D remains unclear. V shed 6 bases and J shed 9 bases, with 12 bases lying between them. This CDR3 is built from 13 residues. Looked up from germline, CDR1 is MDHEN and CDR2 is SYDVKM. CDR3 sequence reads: CASRRAQVSPLHF. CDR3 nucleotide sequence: TGTGCCAGCAGGCGTGCCCAGGTTTCACCCCTCCACTTT.

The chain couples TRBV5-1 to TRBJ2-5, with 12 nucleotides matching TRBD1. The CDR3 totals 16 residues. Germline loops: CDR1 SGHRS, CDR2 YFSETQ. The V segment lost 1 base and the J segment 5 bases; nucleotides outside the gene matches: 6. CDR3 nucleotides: TGCGCCAGCAGCTTGATGGGGACAGGGGGCCTTGAGACCCAGTACTTC. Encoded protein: CASSLMGTGGLETQYF.

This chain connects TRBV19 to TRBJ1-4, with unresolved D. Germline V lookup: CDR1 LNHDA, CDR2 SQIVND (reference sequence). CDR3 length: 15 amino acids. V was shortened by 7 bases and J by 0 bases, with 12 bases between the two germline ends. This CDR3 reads CASTHTFTTNEKLFF. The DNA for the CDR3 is TGTGCCAGTACGCATACTTTCACAACTAATGAAAAACTGTTTTTT.

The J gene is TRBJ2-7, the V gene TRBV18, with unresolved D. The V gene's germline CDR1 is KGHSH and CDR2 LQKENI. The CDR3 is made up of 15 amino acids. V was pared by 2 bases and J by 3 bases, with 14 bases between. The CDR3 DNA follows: TGTGCCAGCTCACCATCATACTACGCCAGCTACGAGCAGTACTTC. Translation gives CASSPSYYASYEQYF. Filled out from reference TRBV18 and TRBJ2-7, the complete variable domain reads NAGVMQNPRHLVRRRGQEARLRCSPMKGHSHVYWYRQLPEEGLKFMVYLQKENIIDESGMPKERFSAEFPKEGPSILRIQQVVRGDSAAYFCASSPSYYASYEQYFGPGTRLTVT.

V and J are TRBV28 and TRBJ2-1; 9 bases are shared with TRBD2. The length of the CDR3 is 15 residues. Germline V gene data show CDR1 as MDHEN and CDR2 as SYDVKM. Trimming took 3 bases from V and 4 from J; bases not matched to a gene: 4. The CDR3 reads CASSLGGRVYNEQFF. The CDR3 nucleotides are TGTGCCAGCAGTTTGGGCGGGAGGGTGTACAATGAGCAGTTCTTC.

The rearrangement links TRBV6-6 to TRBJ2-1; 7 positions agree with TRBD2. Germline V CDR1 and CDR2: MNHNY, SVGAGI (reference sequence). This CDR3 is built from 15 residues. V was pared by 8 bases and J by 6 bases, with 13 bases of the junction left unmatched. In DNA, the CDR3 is TGTGCCAGCGTCCAAGGGAGGGGACTCTCCAATGAGCAGTTCTTC. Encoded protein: CASVQGRGLSNEQFF.

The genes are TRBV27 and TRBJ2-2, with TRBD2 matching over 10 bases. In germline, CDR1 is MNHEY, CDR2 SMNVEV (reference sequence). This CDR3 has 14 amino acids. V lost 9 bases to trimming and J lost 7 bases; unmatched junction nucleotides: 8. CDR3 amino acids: CASSSGSWVGELFF. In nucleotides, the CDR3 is TGTGCCAGTTCTAGCGGGAGTTGGGTCGGGGAGCTGTTTTTT.

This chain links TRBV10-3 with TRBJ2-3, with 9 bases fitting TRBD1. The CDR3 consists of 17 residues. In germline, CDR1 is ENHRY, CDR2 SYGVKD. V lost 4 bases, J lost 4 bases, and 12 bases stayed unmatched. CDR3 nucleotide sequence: TGTGCCATCAGTGGAAACCACCGGGACAGGGTGGCAGATACGCAGTATTTT. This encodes CAISGNHRDRVADTQYF.

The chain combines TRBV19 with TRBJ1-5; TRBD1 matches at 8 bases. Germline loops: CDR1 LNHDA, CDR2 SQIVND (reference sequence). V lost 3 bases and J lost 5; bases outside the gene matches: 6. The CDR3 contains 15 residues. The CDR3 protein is CASSIVTGVYQPQHF. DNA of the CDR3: TGTGCCAGTAGTATTGTGACAGGGGTGTATCAGCCCCAGCATTTT.

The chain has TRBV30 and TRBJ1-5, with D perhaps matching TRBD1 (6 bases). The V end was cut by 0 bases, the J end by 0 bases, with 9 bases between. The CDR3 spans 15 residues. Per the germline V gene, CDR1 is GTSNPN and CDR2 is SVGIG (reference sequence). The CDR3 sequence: CAWSVSGASNQPQHF. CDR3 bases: TGTGCCTGGAGTGTATCAGGGGCTAGCAATCAGCCCCAGCATTTT.

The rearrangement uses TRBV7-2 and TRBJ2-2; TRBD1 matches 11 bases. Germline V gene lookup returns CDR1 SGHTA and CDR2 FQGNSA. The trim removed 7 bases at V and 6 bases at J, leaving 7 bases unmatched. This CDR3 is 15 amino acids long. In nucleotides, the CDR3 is TGTGCCAGCAAGGCCGGGACAGGGGGATCCGGGGAGCTGTTTTTT. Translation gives CASKAGTGGSGELFF.

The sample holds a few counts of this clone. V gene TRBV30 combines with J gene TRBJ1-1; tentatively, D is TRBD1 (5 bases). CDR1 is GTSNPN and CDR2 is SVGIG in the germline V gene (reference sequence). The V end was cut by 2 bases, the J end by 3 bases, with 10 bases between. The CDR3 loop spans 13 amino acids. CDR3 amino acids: CAWSRGMYTEAFF. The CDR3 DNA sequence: TGTGCCTGGAGTCGGGGGATGTACACTGAAGCTTTCTTT.

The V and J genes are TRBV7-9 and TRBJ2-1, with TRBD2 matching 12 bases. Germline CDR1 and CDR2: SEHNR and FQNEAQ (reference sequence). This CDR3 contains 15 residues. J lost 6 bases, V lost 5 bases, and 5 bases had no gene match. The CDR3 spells CASSPGLAGLNEQFF. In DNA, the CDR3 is TGTGCCAGCAGCCCCGGACTAGCGGGACTCAATGAGCAGTTCTTC.

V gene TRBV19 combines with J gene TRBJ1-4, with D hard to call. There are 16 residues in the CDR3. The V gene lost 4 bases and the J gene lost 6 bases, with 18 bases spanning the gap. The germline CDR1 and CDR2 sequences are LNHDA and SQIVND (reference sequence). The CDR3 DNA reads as TGTGCCAGTAGTACCTGGGGAGGGCAAGTTGATGAAAAACTGTTTTTT. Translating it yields CASSTWGGQVDEKLFF.

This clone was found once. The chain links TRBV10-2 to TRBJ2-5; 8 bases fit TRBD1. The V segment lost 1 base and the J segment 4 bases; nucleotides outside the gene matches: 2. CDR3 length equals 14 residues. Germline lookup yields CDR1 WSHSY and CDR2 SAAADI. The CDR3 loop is CASSEFTGGETQYF. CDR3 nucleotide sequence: TGCGCCAGCAGTGAGTTTACAGGGGGAGAGACCCAGTACTTC.

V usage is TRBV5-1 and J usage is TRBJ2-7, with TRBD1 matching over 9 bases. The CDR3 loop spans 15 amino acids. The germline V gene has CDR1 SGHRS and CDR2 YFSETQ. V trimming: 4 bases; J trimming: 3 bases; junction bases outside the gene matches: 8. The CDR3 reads CASSAGGTGFYEQYF. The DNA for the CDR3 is TGCGCCAGCAGCGCCGGTGGGACAGGGTTCTACGAGCAGTACTTC.

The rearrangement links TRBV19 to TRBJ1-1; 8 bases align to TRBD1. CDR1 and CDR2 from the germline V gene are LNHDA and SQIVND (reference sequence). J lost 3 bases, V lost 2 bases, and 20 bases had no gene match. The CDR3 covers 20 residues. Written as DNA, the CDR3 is TGTGCCAGTAGTATAAGATCCGGACAGGGTGTTCTTTATGGTCACACTGAAGCTTTCTTT. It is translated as CASSIRSGQGVLYGHTEAFF.

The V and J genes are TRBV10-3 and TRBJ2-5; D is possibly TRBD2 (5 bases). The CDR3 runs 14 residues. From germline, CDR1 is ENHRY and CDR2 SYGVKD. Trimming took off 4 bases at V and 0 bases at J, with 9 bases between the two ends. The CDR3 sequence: CAISGGANQETQYF. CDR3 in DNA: TGTGCCATCAGTGGGGGAGCCAACCAAGAGACCCAGTACTTC.